This TCR beta chain is drawn from a study of human T cells and chemical hapten exposure. About the study: TCR yield per sample varied, mainly due to pooled library volumes. Regarding the study as a whole: With DPC sensitization, TCRs exceeding 1 in 1000 frequency showed no change.

Unique molecular identifiers were attached to individual cDNA molecules during library preparation. Under the authors' procedure: Individual samples carried between about 20,000 and 700,000 TCRs, with 95,638 as the median. TCRdb re-called the 5' RACE reads through MiXCR, storing one row per CDR3 protein. The V and J calls here are based on TCRdb, not the publication. The sample carries some 150,000 distinct CDR3 sequences, about 4% recorded once. Sequencing started from total RNA isolated from unfractionated whole blood. This clonotype was observed at least ten times. The target antigen is unknown. Per the germline V gene, CDR1 is DFQATT and CDR2 is SNEGSKA (reference sequence). This CDR3 region has 13 residues. The V segment lost 6 bases and the J segment 1 base; nucleotides outside the gene matches: 4.

This chain connects TRBV20-1 to TRBJ2-5, with TRBD1 matching over 8 bases. This sequence originates from a female donor in good health. CDR3 region: CSAQGQGQETQYF. CDR3 nucleotide sequence: TGCAGTGCCCAAGGACAGGGCCAAGAGACCCAGTACTTC.